A single sample is the source of the 29 T cell receptor beta chains below, sequenced in a study of blood T cell repertoires in COVID-19. Assay used: immunoSEQ multiplex PCR; TCRdb lists only in-frame clones, some missing. The sample has over 250,000 clones; roughly 86% are singletons. Sequencing was carried out using PBMCs or T cells enriched from blood (not recorded which). The receptors derive from a woman aged 55-75 years who had recovered from COVID-19.

This clone was detected only once. The chain recombines TRBV27 with TRBJ2-2; maybe TRBD2 (5 bases). Trimming cost V 5 bases and J 1 base, with 20 bases left between them. CDR1 is MNHEY and CDR2 is SMNVEV in the germline V gene (reference sequence). CDR3 length: 18 amino acids. This chain's CDR3 is CASSPGSSLGWNTGELFF. The CDR3 DNA follows: TGTGCCAGCAGTCCCGGGTCTAGCCTAGGGTGGAACACCGGGGAGCTGTTTTTT.

Concerning this clone itself: A read error may account for a junction end that differs from germline. The V and J genes are TRBV18 and TRBJ1-1, with D possibly being TRBD1 (6 bases). The germline V gene encodes CDR1 KGHSH and CDR2 LQKENI. The CDR3 has 13 residues. The CDR3 loop reads CASSPTADSDHNF. The CDR3 DNA follows: TGTGCCAGCTCACCAACTGCGGACAGCGATCATAACTTT. Full variable domain (outside the CDR3, taken from reference TRBV18 and TRBJ1-1): NAGVMQNPRHLVRRRGQEARLRCSPMKGHSHVYWYRQLPEEGLKFMVYLQKENIIDESGMPKERFSAEFPKEGPSILRIQQVVRGDSAAYFCASSPTADSDHNFGQGTRLTVV.

The genes are TRBV29-1 and TRBJ2-7, with TRBD1 matching 9 bases. The V and J ends lost 5 bases and 4 bases, in that order; junction bases with no gene match: 6. This CDR3 is built from 13 residues. CDR1 is SQVTM, CDR2 ANQGSEA, per germline. CDR3 residues: CSVKQGAGYEQYF. CDR3 DNA: TGCAGCGTTAAACAGGGGGCGGGTTACGAGCAGTACTTC.

CDR3 loop: CAPPERSTDTQYF. The CDR3 DNA sequence: TGTGCCCCTCCGGAGCGGTCCACAGATACGCAGTATTTT. The chain uses TRBV3-1 (or the pseudogene TRBV3-2) and TRBJ2-3, with D possibly matching TRBD2 (5 bases). CDR1 LGHDT and CDR2 YNNKEL come from the germline V gene (reference sequence). CDR3 length: 13 residues. V lost 11 bases and J 2 bases, leaving 14 bases between the germline ends.

The CDR3 DNA follows: TGCGCCAGCAGCACGACCCTAGCGGGGAAACAAGAGACCCAGTACTTC. Translation gives CASSTTLAGKQETQYF. V and J are TRBV5-1 and TRBJ2-5; 9 positions match TRBD2. Trimming at V came to 4 bases and at J to 2 bases, leaving 9 bases not matched to a gene. The CDR3 has 16 amino acids. The germline CDR1 and CDR2 sequences are SGHRS and YFSETQ. The complete variable domain, with remaining parts taken from reference TRBV5-1 and TRBJ2-5, reads KAGVTQTPRYLIKTRGQQVTLSCSPISGHRSVSWYQQTPGQGLQFLFEYFSETQRNKGNFPGRFSGRQFSNSRSEMNVSTLELGDSALYLCASSTTLAGKQETQYFGPGTRLLVL.

The chain has TRBV29-1 and TRBJ1-5; the D gene is possibly TRBD1 (6 bases). The CDR3 runs to 14 residues. Trimming took off 6 bases at V and 1 base at J, with 13 bases between the two ends. The germline V gene encodes CDR1 SQVTM and CDR2 ANQGSEA. Written as DNA, the CDR3 is TGCAGCGTGCAGGGGCCCGGGAGCAATCAGCCCCAGCATTTT. Translated, it gives CSVQGPGSNQPQHF.

CDR3 loop: CASSQGLAGSEQYF. The DNA of the CDR3 is TGCGCCAGCAGCCAGGGACTCGCCGGGAGCGAGCAGTACTTC. This chain uses TRBV5-1 with TRBJ2-7; possibly TRBD2 for D (6 bases). Deletions cut 4 bases from V and 6 bases from J, with 17 bases between. The germline gives CDR1 SGHRS, CDR2 YFSETQ. CDR3 length: 14 amino acids.

V usage is TRBV7-8 and J usage is TRBJ1-1; a weak D match, TRBD1 (6 bases). The CDR3 length is 15 residues. Germline V gene lookup returns CDR1 SGHVS and CDR2 FQNEAQ. V gave up 1 base and J gave up 4 bases, with 13 bases separating them. The CDR3 region is CASSLVTGLVTEAFF. The CDR3 nucleotides read TGTGCCAGCAGCTTAGTCACAGGGTTAGTCACTGAAGCTTTCTTT.

The chain recombines TRBV7-3 with TRBJ1-2; D is possibly TRBD1 (6 bases). In germline, CDR1 is SGHTA, CDR2 FQGTGA. The CDR3 is made up of 14 amino acids. V lost 0 bases to trimming and J lost 7 bases, with 12 bases between them. The CDR3 here is CASSLTSQGIGYTF. As DNA, the CDR3 is TGTGCCAGCAGCTTAACCAGTCAGGGGATTGGCTACACCTTC. Supplemented by reference TRBV7-3 and TRBJ1-2, the full variable domain reads GAGVSQTPSNKVTEKGKYVELRCDPISGHTALYWYRQSLGQGPEFLIYFQGTGAADDSGLPNDRFFAVRPEGSVSTLKIQRTERGDSAVYLCASSLTSQGIGYTFGSGTRLTVV.

The V and J genes are TRBV7-9 and TRBJ2-7, with TRBD2 as a possible D gene (5 bases). The germline V gene encodes CDR1 SEHNR and CDR2 FQNEAQ (reference sequence). This CDR3 spans 14 amino acids. Trimming shortened V by 5 bases and J by 2 bases, and 13 bases separated the two germline ends. The CDR3 coding sequence is TGTGCCAGCAGCCTCCGCGGGCTAGCCTACGAGCAGTACTTC. Protein product: CASSLRGLAYEQYF.

This chain connects TRBV7-3 to TRBJ2-1; 9 bases agree with TRBD1. CDR3 size: 13 residues. The J segment lost 14 bases and the V segment lost 5 bases, leaving 10 bases of the junction unmatched. In germline, CDR1 is SGHTA, CDR2 FQGTGA. CDR3 sequence reads: CASSKGTGFKKFF. As DNA, the CDR3 is TGTGCCAGCAGCAAAGGGACAGGGTTTAAGAAGTTCTTC.

The chain is built from TRBV30 and TRBJ2-7; no reliable D call. Germline V gene data show CDR1 as GTSNPN and CDR2 as SVGIG (reference sequence). The CDR3 consists of 16 residues. V was cut by 6 bases and J by 0 bases, with 21 bases left in between. CDR3: CACHLTRHRFSYEQYF. The CDR3 coding sequence is TGTGCCTGCCATTTAACAAGACACCGATTCTCCTACGAGCAGTACTTC.

J is TRBJ1-2 and V is TRBV6-1; possible D gene TRBD1, 6 bases. CDR1 is MNHNS, CDR2 SASEGT, per germline. With 1 base removed from V and 4 bases from J, the gap between germline ends came to 10 bases. The CDR3 consists of 14 residues. The CDR3 here is CASSEVTGSYGYTF. The CDR3 DNA reads as TGTGCCAGCAGTGAAGTAACAGGGTCCTATGGCTACACCTTC.

The rearrangement links TRBV2 to TRBJ1-2; D gene ambiguous. Trimming pared 7 bases from V and 1 base from J, leaving 7 bases between. Germline CDR1 and CDR2: SNHLY and FYNNEI. This CDR3 region has 12 residues. In DNA form, the CDR3 reads TGTGCCAGCAATCAGATTAACTATGGCTACACCTTC. Amino acid sequence: CASNQINYGYTF.

V is TRBV10-3 and J is TRBJ2-2; 10 nucleotides match TRBD1. The CDR3 length is 14 residues. The germline V gene has CDR1 ENHRY and CDR2 SYGVKD. V dropped 6 bases and J dropped 3; count of bases not matched to a gene: 1. CDR3 sequence reads: CAIRGTGDTGELFF. CDR3 bases: TGTGCCATCAGGGGGACAGGGGACACCGGGGAGCTGTTTTTT.

The chain is built from TRBV10-3 and TRBJ1-3; 8 bases match TRBD1. V lost 3 bases, J lost 0 bases, and 13 bases stayed unmatched. Germline CDR1 reads ENHRY; CDR2 reads SYGVKD. This CDR3 is built from 19 residues. The CDR3 coding sequence is TGTGCCATCAGTGATCACCGGGACAGGTCAAGCTTCTCTGGAAACACCATATATTTT. This translates into CAISDHRDRSSFSGNTIYF.

J is TRBJ2-5 and V is TRBV19, with D perhaps TRBD1 (5 bases). V was cut by 5 bases and J by 5 bases, with 18 bases left in between. The CDR3 is 15 amino acids. Germline CDR1 reads LNHDA; CDR2 reads SQIVND (reference sequence). The CDR3: CASSAGPWGRETQYF. CDR3 nucleotides: TGTGCCAGTAGTGCAGGCCCCTGGGGCCGGGAGACCCAGTACTTC.

The rearrangement links TRBV2 to TRBJ2-5; 7 bases fit TRBD2. CDR1 SNHLY and CDR2 FYNNEI come from the germline V gene. CDR3 length: 17 residues. V was pared by 4 bases and J by 0 bases, with 11 bases of the junction left unmatched. The CDR3 DNA follows: TGTGCCAGCAGTGGAGGACTAGTTGTCCTCTACCAAGAGACCCAGTACTTC. Protein sequence: CASSGGLVVLYQETQYF.

V is TRBV9 and J is TRBJ2-1, with 12 bases fitting TRBD2. This CDR3 is built from 16 residues. Germline-derived CDR1 and CDR2 are SGDLS and YYNGEE. Trimming at V came to 4 bases and at J to 5 bases, leaving 7 bases not matched to a gene. CDR3 in DNA: TGTGCCAGCAGCACCCGGACTAGCGGGGAGCACAATGAGCAGTTCTTC. Translated: CASSTRTSGEHNEQFF.

This clone came up a few times. The rearrangement joins TRBV5-4 to TRBJ1-3, with TRBD1 matching 7 bases. The CDR3 runs 14 residues. The ends lost 4 bases at V and 3 bases at J; junction bases unmatched: 4. The germline V gene encodes CDR1 SGHNT and CDR2 YYREEE (reference sequence). The CDR3, as DNA: TGTGCCAGCAGCAGGGACAGCAGTGGAAACACCATATATTTT. Encoded protein: CASSRDSSGNTIYF.

Only one count was recorded for this clone. This rearrangement joins TRBV30 to TRBJ2-4, with D possibly matching TRBD2 (6 bases). The germline CDR1 and CDR2 sequences are GTSNPN and SVGIG (reference sequence). This CDR3 has 14 residues. The germline V and J ends were trimmed by 8 bases and 3 bases, with 17 bases remaining between them. CDR3 amino acids: CANGGGRYKNIQYF. The CDR3 coding sequence is TGTGCCAACGGTGGAGGGCGCTACAAAAACATTCAGTACTTC.

The rearrangement joins TRBV25-1 to TRBJ2-7; 11 bases line up with TRBD1. Per germline, CDR1 MGHDK and CDR2 SYGVNS. J was trimmed by 0 bases and V by 7 bases; bases with no gene match: 8. This CDR3 has 16 amino acids. The CDR3 DNA sequence: TGTGCCAGCAAGGGACAGGGGGAAAAATTCTCCTACGAGCAGTACTTC. As protein: CASKGQGEKFSYEQYF.

The V call is TRBV11-2, the J call TRBJ2-7; D is ambiguous. The CDR3 totals 15 residues. CDR1 and CDR2 from the germline V gene are SGHAT and FQNNGV. Trimming took 0 bases from V and 1 from J, leaving 10 bases between them. This CDR3 is CASSLDQSASYEQYF. DNA for the CDR3: TGTGCCAGCAGCTTAGATCAATCCGCGTCCTACGAGCAGTACTTC. Full variable domain (missing parts from reference TRBV11-2 and TRBJ2-7): EAGVAQSPRYKIIEKRQSVAFWCNPISGHATLYWYQQILGQGPKLLIQFQNNGVVDDSQLPKDRFSAERLKGVDSTLKIQPAKLEDSAVYLCASSLDQSASYEQYFGPGTRLTVT.

A word on this clone: Other DNA variants within this sample encode the same CDR3. The rearrangement joins TRBV2 to TRBJ1-5, with 10 bases fitting TRBD1. The germline V gene has CDR1 SNHLY and CDR2 FYNNEI. The CDR3 spans 13 residues. Trimming cost V 6 bases and J 5 bases; bases outside gene matches: 1. The CDR3 nucleotides read TGTGCCAGCAGCGGGACAGGGGATCAGCCCCAGCATTTT. Amino acid sequence: CASSGTGDQPQHF.

This chain connects TRBV30 to TRBJ2-1; D may be TRBD2 (6 bases). Germline lookup yields CDR1 GTSNPN and CDR2 SVGIG (reference sequence). With 2 bases removed from V and 4 bases from J, the gap between germline ends came to 9 bases. This CDR3 region has 13 residues. The CDR3 reads CAWSPGRYNEQFF. As DNA, the CDR3 is TGTGCCTGGAGTCCGGGGAGGTACAATGAGCAGTTCTTC.

The chain uses TRBV19 and TRBJ2-2; D is unresolved. This CDR3 is 17 amino acids long. Germline-derived CDR1 and CDR2 are LNHDA and SQIVND (reference sequence). V lost 1 base and J lost 1, with 13 bases in between. CDR3 sequence (DNA): TGTGCCAGTAGTATAGGCACCAAAGATAGGAACACCGGGGAGCTGTTTTTT. Amino acid sequence: CASSIGTKDRNTGELFF. Combining the CDR3 with reference TRBV19 and TRBJ2-2 gives the whole variable domain DGGITQSPKYLFRKEGQNVTLSCEQNLNHDAMYWYRQDPGQGLRLIYYSQIVNDFQKGDIAEGYSVSREKKESFPLTVTSAQKNPTAFYLCASSIGTKDRNTGELFFGEGSRLTVL.

This CDR3 reads CASSQAARGDIQYF. The CDR3 bases are TGCGCCAGCAGCCAAGCTGCTCGGGGTGACATTCAGTACTTC. The chain joins TRBV4-1 to TRBJ2-4, with D tentatively TRBD2 (5 bases). Looked up from germline, CDR1 is MGHRA and CDR2 is YSYEKL. The CDR3 extends over 14 amino acids. Trimming stripped 1 base from V and 8 bases from J, with 12 bases between.

The chain combines TRBV9 with TRBJ1-4; D is possibly TRBD1 (5 bases). Trimming took off 3 bases at V and 7 bases at J, with 16 bases between the two ends. The CDR3 length is 15 residues. Per the germline V gene, CDR1 is SGDLS and CDR2 is YYNGEE. The CDR3 spells CASSARWGEGEKLFF. DNA of the CDR3: TGTGCCAGCAGCGCCCGGTGGGGGGAGGGTGAAAAACTGTTTTTT.

The chain has TRBV28 and TRBJ1-2; weak D call: TRBD1 (5 bases). The CDR3 is 13 amino acids. Between the trimmed V and J ends, which lost 4 bases and 4 bases, there was a span of 10 bases. Germline V gene sequence: CDR1 MDHEN, CDR2 SYDVKM. The CDR3 region has the DNA TGTGCCAGCAGTTCTCCAGGGCTCTATGGCTACACCTTC. Its protein product is CASSSPGLYGYTF.